This T cell receptor (beta chain) is from a study of breast tumors, draining lymph nodes, adjacent tissues. Study findings and constraints: That most tumor T cells come from lymph nodes remained unproven. Luminal-like breast cancer showed significantly higher tumor–nontumor repertoire similarity than basal-like.

Germline values: CDR1 LNHDA, CDR2 SQIVND (reference sequence). The CDR3 contains 16 residues. Between the trimmed V and J ends, which lost 11 bases and 3 bases, there was a span of 25 bases. TCRdb called the multiplex PCR reads again in MiXCR, with one record for every CDR3 protein. Of about 140,000 distinct CDR3 sequences in the sample, 32% were seen once. Comment on this clonotype: Its specificity is unknown.

Axillary draining lymph nodes of breast cancer patients supplied the node samples. The source material was axillary lymph node tissue. This TCR derives from a female donor with breast cancer. Some clones in this sample may be carry-over from other donors' samples. This chain joins TRBV19 and TRBJ1-1, with D possibly TRBD1 on 6 matching bases. CDR3 DNA sequence: TGTGCCCTAGTCCCTCCGGCGGGGGCTGGGGACACTGAAGCTTTCTTT. Translated: CALVPPAGAGDTEAFF. The whole variable domain, filled in from reference TRBV19 and TRBJ1-1, reads DGGITQSPKYLFRKEGQNVTLSCEQNLNHDAMYWYRQDPGQGLRLIYYSQIVNDFQKGDIAEGYSVSREKKESFPLTVTSAQKNPTAFYLCALVPPAGAGDTEAFFGQGTRLTVV.